The 27 T cell receptor beta chains listed next were all sequenced from one sample in a study of OX40 agonist ivuxolimab in advanced cancers. Profiled with immunoSEQ multiplex PCR; TCRdb holds only in-frame clones, not every one. The sample has tens of thousands of clones, roughly 87% seen once. The specimen was CD4+ or CD8+ T cells sorted from blood, collected in a trial of the OX40 agonist ivuxolimab. Source of these receptors: an adult with an advanced solid tumor such as melanoma, head and neck, liver or kidney cancer.

The sample holds a few counts of this clone. The chain is built from TRBV27 and TRBJ2-3; D is uncertain. Germline lookup yields CDR1 MNHEY and CDR2 SMNVEV (reference sequence). V lost 5 bases to trimming and J lost 0 bases, with 9 bases between them. The CDR3 runs to 14 residues. The CDR3 loop is CASSGRLSTDTQYF. CDR3 sequence (DNA): TGTGCCAGCAGTGGACGGCTGAGCACAGATACGCAGTATTTT.

The chain is built from TRBV19 and TRBJ1-1; D perhaps matches TRBD1 (5 bases). Germline assignment: CDR1 LNHDA and CDR2 SQIVND (reference sequence). The CDR3 loop spans 12 amino acids. V lost 5 bases, J lost 7 bases, and 11 bases lay in between. DNA for the CDR3: TGTGCCAGTAGTCAAGGCGGACATGAAGCTTTCTTT. Translated, it gives CASSQGGHEAFF.

The rearrangement joins TRBV6-5 to TRBJ2-1, with 9 bases aligning to TRBD2. J gave up 3 bases and V 4 bases, and 4 bases lay outside the gene matches. Germline assignment: CDR1 MNHEY and CDR2 SVGAGI. The CDR3 loop spans 15 amino acids. This chain's CDR3 is CASSLGLAYYNEQFF. CDR3 DNA sequence: TGTGCCAGCAGTTTGGGACTAGCTTACTACAATGAGCAGTTCTTC.

This chain joins TRBV29-1 and TRBJ1-2, with TRBD1 matching 7 bases. This CDR3 is built from 15 residues. Germline CDR1 reads SQVTM; CDR2 reads ANQGSEA. The V gene end was trimmed by 0 bases and the J gene end by 1 base; junction bases not matched to a gene: 5. CDR3 nucleotides: TGCAGCGTTGAAGACCACAGGGGTGATAACTATGGCTACACCTTC. It specifies CSVEDHRGDNYGYTF.

V usage is TRBV28 and J usage is TRBJ1-6, with 8 bases matching TRBD1. The CDR3 has 13 residues. V was clipped by 9 bases and J by 10 bases; unmatched bases: 8. Germline values: CDR1 MDHEN, CDR2 SYDVKM. Here the CDR3 reads CASTGGAGSPLHF. CDR3 DNA sequence: TGTGCCAGTACAGGGGGGGCAGGGTCACCCCTCCACTTT.

This sequence joins TRBV19 and TRBJ2-3; TRBD1 is a possible D gene (5 bases). Germline CDR1 LNHDA, CDR2 SQIVND (reference sequence). Between the trimmed V and J ends, which lost 5 bases and 3 bases, there was a span of 9 bases. CDR3 length: 13 amino acids. This CDR3 is CASSYRQTDTQYF. DNA of the CDR3: TGTGCCAGTAGTTATAGACAGACAGATACGCAGTATTTT. Supplemented by reference TRBV19 and TRBJ2-3, the full variable domain reads DGGITQSPKYLFRKEGQNVTLSCEQNLNHDAMYWYRQDPGQGLRLIYYSQIVNDFQKGDIAEGYSVSREKKESFPLTVTSAQKNPTAFYLCASSYRQTDTQYFGPGTRLTVL.

The chain links TRBV7-9 to TRBJ2-7, with 7 nucleotides matching TRBD1. From germline, CDR1 is SEHNR and CDR2 FQNEAQ (reference sequence). The CDR3 totals 13 residues. Losses at the gene ends were 4 bases for V and 5 bases for J; bases not matched to a gene: 5. The DNA for the CDR3 is TGTGCCAGCAGCTCCGGGACAGAAAACGAGCAGTACTTC. Translated, it gives CASSSGTENEQYF.

CDR3 in amino acids: CAWSVIETQYF. CDR3 bases: TGTGCCTGGAGTGTAATAGAGACCCAGTACTTC. The J gene is TRBJ2-5, the V gene TRBV30, with D uncertain. This CDR3 has 11 amino acids. Germline values: CDR1 GTSNPN, CDR2 SVGIG (reference sequence). V was pared by 0 bases and J by 4 bases, with 3 bases between.

The rearrangement uses TRBV27 and TRBJ2-3; D is uncertain. Trimming cost V 4 bases and J 2 bases, with 10 bases left between them. The CDR3 runs 14 residues. Germline assignment: CDR1 MNHEY and CDR2 SMNVEV (reference sequence). In DNA, the CDR3 is TGTGCCAGCAGTTCCTACTTCAACACAGATACGCAGTATTTT. This codes for CASSSYFNTDTQYF.

This chain links TRBV4-1 with TRBJ2-5; D might be TRBD1 or TRBD2, each matching 5 bases. The CDR3 has 15 amino acids. Trimming took 0 bases from V and 1 from J, leaving 9 bases between them. Per germline, CDR1 MGHRA and CDR2 YSYEKL. As DNA, the CDR3 is TGCGCCAGCAGCCAAGACGGGACCGTCCAAGAGACCCAGTACTTC. This translates into CASSQDGTVQETQYF.

The chain carries TRBV25-1 and TRBJ1-1; D is possibly TRBD1 (5 bases). The CDR3 has 14 residues. Germline assignment: CDR1 MGHDK and CDR2 SYGVNS. V shed 4 bases and J shed 1 base, with 10 bases lying between them. The CDR3 spells CASSVAGWNTEAFF. The CDR3, as DNA: TGTGCCAGCAGTGTTGCAGGGTGGAACACTGAAGCTTTCTTT. Filled out from reference TRBV25-1 and TRBJ1-1, the complete variable domain reads EADIYQTPRYLVIGTGKKITLECSQTMGHDKMYWYQQDPGMELHLIHYSYGVNSTEKGDLSSESTVSRIRTEHFPLTLESARPSHTSQYLCASSVAGWNTEAFFGQGTRLTVV.

The chain carries TRBV29-1 and TRBJ2-7; D is unclear. The V end was cut by 6 bases, the J end by 1 base, with 7 bases between. CDR1 is SQVTM, CDR2 ANQGSEA, per germline. This CDR3 contains 11 residues. The CDR3 sequence: CSVEQSYEQYF. The CDR3 bases are TGCAGCGTCGAACAGTCCTACGAGCAGTACTTC.

Comment on this clone: An end of the junction does not agree with germline; a read error may underlie this. The chain combines TRBV6-1 with TRBJ1-1; TRBD1 matches at 8 bases. CDR3 length: 14 residues. Germline-derived CDR1 and CDR2 are MNHNS and SASEGT. CDR3 sequence reads: CASSDRTGFTGAFF. In DNA, the CDR3 is TGTGCCAGCAGTGACAGGACAGGGTTTACTGGAGCTTTCTTT.

The chain combines TRBV27 with TRBJ2-7, with D possibly being TRBD2 (5 bases). This CDR3 is built from 12 residues. V lost 3 bases, J lost 4 bases, and 7 bases lay in between. CDR1 is MNHEY, CDR2 SMNVEV, per germline (reference sequence). CDR3 in amino acids: CASSLTGYEQYF. The CDR3, as DNA: TGTGCCAGCAGTTTGACGGGGTACGAGCAGTACTTC.

V usage is TRBV5-4 and J usage is TRBJ2-1; 8 bases align to TRBD1. With 4 bases clipped from V and 0 bases from J, the junction kept 3 bases outside the gene matches. CDR3 length equals 15 residues. Germline CDR1 and CDR2: SGHNT and YYREEE (reference sequence). DNA of the CDR3: TGTGCCAGCAGCCCAGGGACAGGCTCCTACAATGAGCAGTTCTTC. Amino acid sequence: CASSPGTGSYNEQFF.

This clone showed up just a few times. The gene calls are TRBV29-1 and TRBJ1-1; 10 bases match TRBD1. Germline CDR1 SQVTM, CDR2 ANQGSEA. The CDR3 length is 13 residues. V was clipped by 1 base and J by 7 bases; unmatched bases: 3. CDR3 nucleotide sequence: TGCAGCGTTGAAGGGACAGGGGGAGGTGAAGCTTTCTTT. Its translation is CSVEGTGGGEAFF.

In regard to this clone: This sample also contains other DNA sequences that code for the same CDR3. V is TRBV29-1 and J is TRBJ2-1; 8 bases line up with TRBD2. After removal of 4 bases from V and 3 bases from J, the junction contained 5 bases not matched to a gene. The CDR3 runs to 14 residues. Germline V CDR1 and CDR2: SQVTM, ANQGSEA. The CDR3 DNA reads as TGCAGCGTTGGACTGGCGGGGGGCTACAATGAGCAGTTCTTC. Translating it yields CSVGLAGGYNEQFF.

V and J are TRBV4-1 and TRBJ2-7; TRBD2 might be the D (5 bases). This CDR3 contains 15 residues. Trimming left V 1 base short and J 3 bases short, with 13 bases between. CDR1 and CDR2 (germline): MGHRA, YSYEKL. The CDR3 is CASSQGRNTFYEQYF. CDR3 sequence (DNA): TGCGCCAGCAGCCAAGGGAGGAATACCTTCTACGAGCAGTACTTC.

J is TRBJ2-2 and V is TRBV5-1, with D maybe TRBD1 (6 bases). The germline V gene encodes CDR1 SGHRS and CDR2 YFSETQ. Trimming stripped 0 bases from V and 5 bases from J, with 14 bases between. The CDR3 sequence is 16 residues long. This CDR3 is CASSLDRAARTGELFF. For the CDR3, the DNA is TGCGCCAGCAGCTTGGACAGGGCCGCACGGACCGGGGAGCTGTTTTTT.

V and J are TRBV7-8 and TRBJ2-1, with 11 bases lining up with TRBD2. Germline trimming cut 7 bases from V and 7 bases from J; bases unmatched to any gene: 12. This CDR3 is 16 amino acids long. Germline CDR1 SGHVS, CDR2 FQNEAQ. This CDR3 is CASTSQWPSGGNEQFF. The CDR3 nucleotides are TGTGCCAGCACCTCCCAGTGGCCTAGCGGGGGGAATGAGCAGTTCTTC.

CDR3 residues: CATTGGRGYEQYF. The DNA for the CDR3 is TGTGCCACCACTGGGGGCAGGGGTTACGAGCAGTACTTC. The gene calls are TRBV5-6 and TRBJ2-7, with a possible D match to TRBD1 (6 bases). With 9 bases removed from V and 4 bases from J, the gap between germline ends came to 17 bases. The length of the CDR3 is 13 residues. Germline V lookup: CDR1 SGHDT, CDR2 YYEEEE.

V and J are TRBV27 and TRBJ2-3, with D unresolved. The germline V gene encodes CDR1 MNHEY and CDR2 SMNVEV (reference sequence). The CDR3 sequence is 13 residues long. The germline V and J ends were trimmed by 0 bases and 7 bases, with 8 bases remaining between them. This CDR3 reads CASSLSPVNTQYF. In DNA, the CDR3 is TGTGCCAGCAGTTTATCCCCTGTTAATACGCAGTATTTT.

The CDR3 reads CVMELAGGAAKNIQYF. The DNA of the CDR3 is TGTGTCATGGAACTAGCGGGAGGAGCCGCCAAAAACATTCAGTACTTC. The chain links TRBV7-9 to TRBJ2-4; 12 bases are a match to TRBD2. Germline CDR1 is SEHNR and CDR2 is FQNEAQ (reference sequence). This CDR3 region has 16 residues.

V is TRBV9 and J is TRBJ2-3; D ambiguous. Germline CDR1 and CDR2: SGDLS and YYNGEE. CDR3 size: 11 residues. Trimming removed 4 bases at V and 6 bases at J, with 6 bases between. DNA for the CDR3: TGTGCCAGCAGCTACTCGGATACGCAGTATTTT. The encoded protein is CASSYSDTQYF.

The rearrangement uses TRBV5-5 and TRBJ2-1, with D maybe TRBD2 (6 bases). Trimming removed 4 bases at V and 12 bases at J, with 14 bases between. CDR1 and CDR2 (germline): SGHKS, YYEKEE (reference sequence). The CDR3 totals 12 residues. For the CDR3, the DNA is TGTGCCAGCAGCCCGGAGGGGTCTAGGCAGTTCTTC. Translating gives CASSPEGSRQFF.

CDR3 in DNA: TGTGCCAGCAGGGGGACTATGAGGTGGCAAGAGACCCAGTACTTC. Encoded protein: CASRGTMRWQETQYF. This chain links TRBV6-6 with TRBJ2-5; 7 nucleotides align to TRBD2. V was clipped by 6 bases and J by 2 bases; unmatched bases: 9. The CDR3 loop spans 15 amino acids. Germline CDR1 MNHNY, CDR2 SVGAGI (reference sequence).

The V call is TRBV10-3, the J call TRBJ1-6; D is undetermined. V was cut by 3 bases and J by 7 bases, with 10 bases left in between. From germline, CDR1 is ENHRY and CDR2 SYGVKD. This CDR3 has 14 amino acids. CDR3 sequence: CAISDGIENSPLHF. CDR3 DNA sequence: TGTGCCATCAGTGATGGGATCGAGAATTCACCCCTCCACTTT.